The subject of this entry is one T cell receptor (beta chain). Antigen: not known. A read error may account for a junction end that differs from germline. The data were taken from a study of identical twins. Regarding the study as a whole: Excess low generation probability was seen in twin-shared out-of-frame alpha sequences.

From germline, CDR1 is MNHEY and CDR2 SMNVEV (reference sequence). This CDR3 spans 13 amino acids. TCRdb reprocessed the 5' RACE reads with MiXCR, giving one entry per CDR3 protein. The data show 1.5 million to 2 million distinct CDR3 sequences, about 32% seen once. The sequence came from a newborn girl in good health. Sequencing was carried out using cord blood. The V call is TRBV27, the J call TRBJ1-4; no reliable D call. The CDR3 protein is CSSSSWRSEKLFF. In nucleotides, the CDR3 is TGTTCCAGCAGTTCCTGGCGGAGTGAAAAACTGTTTTTT. The full variable domain, with the rest looked up from reference TRBV27 and TRBJ1-4, is EAQVTQNPRYLITVTGKKLTVTCSQNMNHEYMSWYRQDPGLGLRQIYYSMNVEVTDKGDVPEGYKVSRKEKRNFPLILESPSPNQTSLYFCSSSSWRSEKLFFGSGTQLSVL.